Listed here are 22 T cell receptor beta chains from one sample, sequenced in a study of control samples from healthy donors and cancer patients. The data were produced by immunoSEQ multiplex PCR, yet TCRdb's version contains in-frame clones alone and is incomplete. The repertoire includes about 130,000 clones, about 95% of them detected once, and roughly 4% sits in the top ten. The sequenced material came from blood. These receptors were collected from a man aged 30 to 39 in good health.

This chain uses TRBV4-3 with TRBJ2-2; D tentatively fits TRBD1 or TRBD2 (6 bases each). Germline V gene lookup returns CDR1 LGHNA and CDR2 YSLEER. V dropped 1 base and J dropped 3 bases, with 12 bases sitting between them. The CDR3 length is 16 residues. The CDR3 loop is CASSQGGAGDTGELFF. The DNA for the CDR3 is TGCGCCAGCAGCCAAGGGGGGGCCGGGGACACCGGGGAGCTGTTTTTT.

The chain has TRBV5-1 and TRBJ1-1; 7 bases match TRBD1. This CDR3 spans 13 amino acids. J lost 4 bases, V lost 5 bases, and 5 bases had no gene match. Germline-derived CDR1 and CDR2 are SGHRS and YFSETQ. The CDR3 DNA reads TGCGCCAGCAGTATGACAGGGAGCACTGAAGCTTTCTTT. Translated: CASSMTGSTEAFF.

The chain is built from TRBV5-1 and TRBJ1-5, with a weak D call TRBD1 (5 bases). V lost 4 bases to trimming and J lost 0 bases, with 11 bases between them. Germline V lookup: CDR1 SGHRS, CDR2 YFSETQ. The CDR3 is 15 residues long. CDR3 sequence: CASSPTGNSNQPQHF. The CDR3 DNA follows: TGCGCCAGCAGCCCTACAGGCAATAGCAATCAGCCCCAGCATTTT.

This rearrangement joins TRBV6-5 to TRBJ2-1, with D perhaps given as TRBD1 or TRBD2 (6 bases each). The CDR3 is 15 amino acids. Trimming stripped 10 bases from V and 6 bases from J, with 22 bases between. Germline V gene sequence: CDR1 MNHEY, CDR2 SVGAGI. DNA of the CDR3: TGTGCCACCGAGAGGGTACAGGGAGGTGGCAATGAGCAGTTCTTC. Amino acid sequence: CATERVQGGGNEQFF.

This sequence joins TRBV9 and TRBJ2-1; 9 bases are a match to TRBD1. The ends lost 4 bases at V and 7 bases at J; junction bases unmatched: 18. Germline V gene sequence: CDR1 SGDLS, CDR2 YYNGEE. This CDR3 comprises 18 residues. This CDR3 reads CASSHNYRDRAPVNEQFF. In DNA form, the CDR3 reads TGTGCCAGCAGCCACAACTACCGGGACAGGGCGCCTGTGAATGAGCAGTTCTTC.

This chain joins TRBV24-1 and TRBJ2-7; a possible D gene is TRBD1 (5 bases). Germline values: CDR1 KGHDR, CDR2 SFDVKD. V was trimmed by 5 bases and J by 3 bases, leaving 16 bases between them. This CDR3 has 15 residues. The CDR3 DNA reads TGTGCCACCAGTGGGCTCCAGGGCAGAGACTACGAGCAGTACTTC. It yields the protein CATSGLQGRDYEQYF.

The V gene is TRBV5-1, the J gene TRBJ2-3; D is perhaps TRBD2 (7 bases). Germline V gene lookup returns CDR1 SGHRS and CDR2 YFSETQ. Trimming shortened V by 1 base and J by 5 bases, and 14 bases separated the two germline ends. The length of the CDR3 is 15 residues. The CDR3 loop reads CASSLIGGAGDTQYF. Here the CDR3 DNA reads TGCGCCAGCAGCTTGATTGGGGGGGCAGGAGATACGCAGTATTTT.

CDR3 protein: CASRTGRLGNTEAFF. The CDR3 DNA reads TGCGCCAGCAGAACAGGGAGGCTTGGGAACACTGAAGCTTTCTTT. This chain joins TRBV10-2 and TRBJ1-1; D possibly corresponds to TRBD1 (6 bases). The length of the CDR3 is 15 residues. The germline CDR1 and CDR2 sequences are WSHSY and SAAADI. V dropped 6 bases and J dropped 1 base, with 15 bases sitting between them.

This sequence joins TRBV6-2 or TRBV6-3 and TRBJ1-5; no definite D call. CDR1 is MNHEY, CDR2 SVGEGT, per germline. V lost 5 bases and J lost 0, with 14 bases in between. There are 16 residues in the CDR3. The CDR3 loop is CASSKGSLYSNQPQHF. DNA for the CDR3: TGTGCCAGCAGTAAGGGCAGCCTCTATAGCAATCAGCCCCAGCATTTT.

The count of this clone is one. V usage is TRBV11-2 and J usage is TRBJ2-2, with 8 positions matching TRBD2. The junction had 7 bases not matched to a gene; V was cut back by 1 base and J by 0 bases. Germline V gene data show CDR1 as SGHAT and CDR2 as FQNNGV. The CDR3 is made up of 18 amino acids. CDR3 residues: CASSLAVRGVPNTGELFF. DNA of the CDR3: TGTGCCAGCAGCTTAGCAGTGCGGGGGGTCCCGAACACCGGGGAGCTGTTTTTT.

The chain employs TRBV19 and TRBJ1-5, with no clear D. The CDR3 extends over 15 amino acids. V lost 6 bases and J lost 0, with 12 bases in between. The germline gives CDR1 LNHDA, CDR2 SQIVND (reference sequence). CDR3 region: CASRGRHDSNQPQHF. The CDR3, as DNA: TGTGCCAGTAGAGGACGGCACGATAGCAATCAGCCCCAGCATTTT.

The gene calls are TRBV5-4 and TRBJ2-2; TRBD2 agrees at 12 bases. This CDR3 has 16 amino acids. Germline V gene sequence: CDR1 SGHNT, CDR2 YYREEE (reference sequence). Trimming at V came to 4 bases and at J to 6 bases, leaving 7 bases not matched to a gene. The CDR3 region is CASSPSSGGASGELFF. DNA for the CDR3: TGTGCCAGCAGCCCATCTAGCGGGGGGGCCTCCGGGGAGCTGTTTTTT.

The CDR3 DNA is TGTGCCAGCAGCTTTTGGACAGGCATCGGCGATACGCAGTATTTT. Amino acids: CASSFWTGIGDTQYF. This chain links TRBV7-2 with TRBJ2-3; the match to TRBD1 covers 7 bases. The V gene end was trimmed by 3 bases and the J gene end by 6 bases; junction bases not matched to a gene: 9. CDR1 and CDR2 (germline): SGHTA, FQGNSA. The CDR3 totals 15 residues. The variable domain in full, with the rest retrieved from reference TRBV7-2 and TRBJ2-3, is GAGVSQSPSNKVTEKGKDVELRCDPISGHTALYWYRQSLGQGLEFLIYFQGNSAPDKSGLPSDRFSAERTGGSVSTLTIQRTQQEDSAVYLCASSFWTGIGDTQYFGPGTRLTVL.

This clone came up once. This rearrangement joins TRBV18 to TRBJ1-4; the D is unclear. Trimming shortened V by 4 bases and J by 4 bases, and 7 bases separated the two germline ends. This CDR3 spans 13 amino acids. Germline assignment: CDR1 KGHSH and CDR2 LQKENI. This CDR3 is CASSRAVNEKLFF. CDR3 DNA sequence: TGTGCCAGCTCACGGGCAGTTAATGAAAAACTGTTTTTT.

This chain uses TRBV19 with TRBJ1-6, with D tentatively TRBD1 (5 bases). This CDR3 has 14 amino acids. CDR1 is LNHDA, CDR2 SQIVND, per germline (reference sequence). The V gene lost 6 bases and the J gene lost 10 bases, with 16 bases spanning the gap. The CDR3 protein is CASRPGGGESPLHF. The DNA for the CDR3 is TGTGCCAGTAGACCAGGCGGGGGTGAGTCACCCCTCCACTTT.

This rearrangement joins TRBV20-1 to TRBJ2-5; possibly TRBD2 for D (5 bases). Germline lookup yields CDR1 DFQATT and CDR2 SNEGSKA (reference sequence). This CDR3 has 10 amino acids. Trimming cost V 4 bases and J 11 bases, with 11 bases left between them. In DNA, the CDR3 is TGCAGTGCTAACGGGGTGTTTCAGTACTTC. This codes for CSANGVFQYF.

This clone was recorded once. The V gene is TRBV7-8, the J gene TRBJ1-5; the match to TRBD1 covers 7 bases. From germline, CDR1 is SGHVS and CDR2 FQNEAQ. The CDR3 contains 13 residues. V shed 6 bases, J shed 3 bases, and the junction held 2 bases outside the gene matches. Here the CDR3 reads CASRGTDNQPQHF. CDR3 nucleotides: TGTGCCAGCAGGGGGACAGACAATCAGCCCCAGCATTTT.

The chain has TRBV4-1 and TRBJ2-7, with 10 bases lining up with TRBD1. Losses at the gene ends were 3 bases for V and 3 bases for J; bases not matched to a gene: 5. This CDR3 is 15 amino acids long. CDR1 and CDR2 (germline): MGHRA, YSYEKL. The CDR3 region is CASSHPGQGLYEQYF. In DNA form, the CDR3 reads TGCGCCAGCAGCCATCCGGGACAGGGGCTCTACGAGCAGTACTTC.

The rearrangement joins TRBV5-1 to TRBJ2-1, with D possibly TRBD2 on 7 matching bases. Germline V gives CDR1 SGHRS, CDR2 YFSETQ. CDR3 length equals 14 residues. Trimming took off 0 bases at V and 9 bases at J, with 13 bases between the two ends. CDR3 loop: CASSLGGGAIEQFF. CDR3 sequence (DNA): TGCGCCAGCAGCTTGGGAGGGGGGGCGATTGAGCAGTTCTTC.

The chain is built from TRBV9 and TRBJ2-1; D is possibly TRBD2 (6 bases). Between the trimmed V and J ends, which lost 3 bases and 2 bases, there was a span of 6 bases. This CDR3 is built from 13 residues. Germline V CDR1 and CDR2: SGDLS, YYNGEE. The CDR3: CASSGGAYNEQFF. The CDR3 nucleotides are TGTGCCAGCAGCGGGGGGGCCTACAATGAGCAGTTCTTC.

This chain connects TRBV27 to TRBJ1-2; D may be TRBD1 (6 bases). V lost 4 bases and J 1 base, leaving 13 bases between the germline ends. CDR3 size: 15 residues. Per germline, CDR1 MNHEY and CDR2 SMNVEV (reference sequence). The CDR3 DNA reads as TGTGCCAGCAGTTCTACAGGGAGGGGTAACTATGGCTACACCTTC. Translating it yields CASSSTGRGNYGYTF.

The rearrangement joins TRBV6-2 or TRBV6-3 to TRBJ1-5; 8 bases fit TRBD1. The V gene end was trimmed by 2 bases and the J gene end by 6 bases; junction bases not matched to a gene: 6. Germline V gene sequence: CDR1 MNHEY, CDR2 SVGEGT. There are 15 residues in the CDR3. The CDR3 here is CASSYPAGGIQPQHF. The DNA for the CDR3 is TGTGCCAGCAGTTACCCGGCAGGGGGCATTCAGCCCCAGCATTTT.